Listed here are 2 T cell receptor beta chains from one sample, sequenced in a study of Graves' ophthalmopathy and Graves' hyperthyroidism (dated by TCRdb to 2017 to 2018). The data were produced on an Illumina HiSeq 2000. TCR beta CDR3 regions were amplified from RNA transcripts for repertoire sequencing. A first-round RT-PCR used HTBI primers with the Qiagen OneStep RT-PCR kit, followed by a second-round multiplex PCR, size selection and purification. TCRdb reprocessed the public reads (quality trimming at Q25 with fastp, clone calling with MiXCR) and kept in-frame beta chains. Entries that share a CDR3 protein sequence are merged under the most common genes and DNA. The sample table lists 400,000 to 450,000 distinct CDR3 sequences, roughly 21% of them with a count of one. The ten largest clones add up to around 3.1% of the sample. Sequenced input: peripheral blood. These receptors were obtained from a woman younger than 35 with stable Graves' hyperthyroidism. Donor details come from another sample of the same person, matched by shared clones.

The chain is built from TRBV9 and TRBJ1-2; 7 bases fit TRBD1. V lost 2 bases, J lost 6 bases, and 10 bases stayed unmatched. CDR3 size: 15 residues. Germline values: CDR1 SGDLS, CDR2 YYNGEE. Here the CDR3 reads CASSVTQTGWNGYTF. CDR3 coding DNA: TGTGCCAGCAGCGTTACCCAGACAGGGTGGAATGGCTACACCTTC.

This clonotype was seen at least ten times. V usage is TRBV7-6 and J usage is TRBJ1-1, with 9 bases aligning to TRBD1. With V trimmed by 6 bases and J by 5 bases, 7 bases remained unmatched. This CDR3 is 14 amino acids long. Germline-derived CDR1 and CDR2 are SGHVS and FNYEAQ. The CDR3 DNA reads as TGTGCCAGCAGAACAGGGGGCGCTGGGACTGAAGCTTTCTTT. This translates into CASRTGGAGTEAFF.